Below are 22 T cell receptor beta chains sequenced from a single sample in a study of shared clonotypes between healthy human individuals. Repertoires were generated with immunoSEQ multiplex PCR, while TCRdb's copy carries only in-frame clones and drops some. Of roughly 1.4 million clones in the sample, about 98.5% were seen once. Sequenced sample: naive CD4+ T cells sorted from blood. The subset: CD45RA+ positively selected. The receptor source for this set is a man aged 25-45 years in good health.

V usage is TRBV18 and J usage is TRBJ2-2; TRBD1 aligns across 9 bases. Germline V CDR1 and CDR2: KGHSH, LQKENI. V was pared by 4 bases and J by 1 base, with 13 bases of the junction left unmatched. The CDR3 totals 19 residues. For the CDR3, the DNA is TGTGCCAGCTCACGCCTACCTCGGACAGGGGCAGTGAACACCGGGGAGCTGTTTTTT. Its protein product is CASSRLPRTGAVNTGELFF.

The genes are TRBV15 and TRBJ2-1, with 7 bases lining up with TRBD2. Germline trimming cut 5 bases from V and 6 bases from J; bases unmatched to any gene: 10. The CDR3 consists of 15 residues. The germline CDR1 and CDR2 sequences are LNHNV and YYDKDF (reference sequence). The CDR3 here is CATSRPGLSLNEQFF. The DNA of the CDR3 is TGTGCCACCAGCCGGCCGGGACTAAGCCTCAATGAGCAGTTCTTC.

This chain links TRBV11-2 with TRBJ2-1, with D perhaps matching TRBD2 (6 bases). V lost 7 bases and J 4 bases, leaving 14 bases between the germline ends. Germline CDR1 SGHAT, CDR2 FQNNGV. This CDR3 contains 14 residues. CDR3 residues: CASTFGTGYNEQFF. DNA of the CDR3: TGTGCCAGCACCTTCGGGACTGGGTACAATGAGCAGTTCTTC.

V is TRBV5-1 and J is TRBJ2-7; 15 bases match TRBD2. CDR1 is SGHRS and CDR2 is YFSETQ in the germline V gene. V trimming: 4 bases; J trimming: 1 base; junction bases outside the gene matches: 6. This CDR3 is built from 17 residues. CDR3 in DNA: TGCGCCAGCAGCGCGGGACTAGCGGGAGGAAGGTCCTACGAGCAGTACTTC. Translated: CASSAGLAGGRSYEQYF.

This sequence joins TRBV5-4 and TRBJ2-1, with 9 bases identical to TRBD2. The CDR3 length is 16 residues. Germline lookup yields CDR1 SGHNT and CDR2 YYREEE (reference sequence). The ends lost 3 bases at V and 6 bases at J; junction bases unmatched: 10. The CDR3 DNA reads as TGTGCCAGCAGCTCCCCGGCGGGAGGGAGCCCCAATGAGCAGTTCTTC. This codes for CASSSPAGGSPNEQFF.

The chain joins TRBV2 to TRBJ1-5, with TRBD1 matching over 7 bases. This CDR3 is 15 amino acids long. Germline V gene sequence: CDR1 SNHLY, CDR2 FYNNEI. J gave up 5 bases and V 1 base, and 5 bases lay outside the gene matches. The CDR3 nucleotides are TGTGCCAGCAGTGAAGACGGACAGGTATATCAGCCCCAGCATTTT. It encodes CASSEDGQVYQPQHF.

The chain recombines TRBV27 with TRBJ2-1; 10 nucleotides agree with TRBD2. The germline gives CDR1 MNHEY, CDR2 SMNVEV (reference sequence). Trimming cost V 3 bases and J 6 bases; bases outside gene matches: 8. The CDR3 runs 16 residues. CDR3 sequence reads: CASSFPVTSGTNEQFF. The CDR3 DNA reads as TGTGCCAGCAGTTTCCCCGTTACTAGCGGGACCAATGAGCAGTTCTTC.

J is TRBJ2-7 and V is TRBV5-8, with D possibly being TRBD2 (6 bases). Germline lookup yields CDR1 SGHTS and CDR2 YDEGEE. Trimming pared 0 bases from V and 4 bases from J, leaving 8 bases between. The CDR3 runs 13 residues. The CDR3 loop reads CASSLGGRYEQYF. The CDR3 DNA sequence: TGTGCCAGCAGCTTGGGAGGGAGGTACGAGCAGTACTTC. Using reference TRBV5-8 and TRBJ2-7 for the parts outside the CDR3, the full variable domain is EAGVTQSPTHLIKTRGQQATLRCSPISGHTSVYWYQQALGLGLQFLLWYDEGEERNRGNFPPRFSGRQFPNYSSELNVNALELEDSALYLCASSLGGRYEQYFGPGTRLTVT.

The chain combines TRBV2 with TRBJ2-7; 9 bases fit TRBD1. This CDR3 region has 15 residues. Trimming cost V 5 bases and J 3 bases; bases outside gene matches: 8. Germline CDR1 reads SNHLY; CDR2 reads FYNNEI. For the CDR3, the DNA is TGTGCCAGCAGTCATGGGACAGGGACCCTCTACGAGCAGTACTTC. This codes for CASSHGTGTLYEQYF.

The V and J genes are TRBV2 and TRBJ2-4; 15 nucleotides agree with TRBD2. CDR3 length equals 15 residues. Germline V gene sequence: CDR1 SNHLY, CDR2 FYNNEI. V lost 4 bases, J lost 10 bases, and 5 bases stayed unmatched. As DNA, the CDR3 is TGTGCCAGCAGTGCCAGGGGACTAGCGGGAGGTATTCAGTACTTC. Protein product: CASSARGLAGGIQYF.

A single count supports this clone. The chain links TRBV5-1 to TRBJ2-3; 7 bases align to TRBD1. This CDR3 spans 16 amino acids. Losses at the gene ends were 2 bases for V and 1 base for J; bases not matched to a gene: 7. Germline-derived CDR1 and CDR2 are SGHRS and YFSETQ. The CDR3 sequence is CASSLGGAGGTDTQYF. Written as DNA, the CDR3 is TGCGCCAGCAGCTTAGGGGGCGCGGGCGGCACAGATACGCAGTATTTT.

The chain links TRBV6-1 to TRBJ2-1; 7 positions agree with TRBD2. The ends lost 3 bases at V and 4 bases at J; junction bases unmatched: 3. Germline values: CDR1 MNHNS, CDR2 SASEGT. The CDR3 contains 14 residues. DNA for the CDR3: TGTGCCAGCAGTGAGCTAGCGGAATACAATGAGCAGTTCTTC. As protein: CASSELAEYNEQFF.

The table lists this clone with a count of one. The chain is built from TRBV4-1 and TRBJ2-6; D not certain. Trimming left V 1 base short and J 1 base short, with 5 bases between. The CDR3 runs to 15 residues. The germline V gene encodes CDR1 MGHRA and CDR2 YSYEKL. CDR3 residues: CASSQALSGANVLTF. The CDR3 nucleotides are TGCGCCAGCAGCCAAGCGTTATCTGGGGCCAACGTCCTGACTTTC.

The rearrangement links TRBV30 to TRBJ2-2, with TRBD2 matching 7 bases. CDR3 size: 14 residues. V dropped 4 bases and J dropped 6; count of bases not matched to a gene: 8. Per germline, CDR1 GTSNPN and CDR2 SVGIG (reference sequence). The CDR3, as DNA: TGTGCCTGGAAAGGTGGGAGGGCCTCCGGGGAGCTGTTTTTT. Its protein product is CAWKGGRASGELFF.

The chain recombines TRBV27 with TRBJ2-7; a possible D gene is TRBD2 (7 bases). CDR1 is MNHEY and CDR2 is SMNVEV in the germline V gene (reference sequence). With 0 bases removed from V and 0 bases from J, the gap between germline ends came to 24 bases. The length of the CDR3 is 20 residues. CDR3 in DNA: TGTGCCAGCAGTTTATCTTCGGGGGGCCCGGGGACTCGTAGCTCCTACGAGCAGTACTTC. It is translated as CASSLSSGGPGTRSSYEQYF.

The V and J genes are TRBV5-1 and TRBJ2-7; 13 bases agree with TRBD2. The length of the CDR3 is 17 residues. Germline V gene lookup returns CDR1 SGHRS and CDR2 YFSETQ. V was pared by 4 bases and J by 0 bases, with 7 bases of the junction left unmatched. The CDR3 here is CASSAGLAGLSSYEQYF. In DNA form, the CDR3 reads TGCGCCAGCAGCGCGGGACTAGCGGGATTAAGCTCCTACGAGCAGTACTTC.

CDR3 loop: CAGAFRANTEAFF. CDR3 bases: TGTGCCGGCGCTTTCAGGGCGAACACTGAAGCTTTCTTT. The chain recombines TRBV2 with TRBJ1-1; TRBD1 might be the D (5 bases). The V gene lost 11 bases and the J gene lost 1 base, with 14 bases spanning the gap. CDR3 length: 13 amino acids. The germline V gene has CDR1 SNHLY and CDR2 FYNNEI.

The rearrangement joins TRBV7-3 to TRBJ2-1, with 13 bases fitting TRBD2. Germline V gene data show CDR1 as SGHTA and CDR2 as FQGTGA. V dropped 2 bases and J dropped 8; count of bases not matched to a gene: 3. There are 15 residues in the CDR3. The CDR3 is CASSLGTSGTYEQFF. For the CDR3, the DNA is TGTGCCAGCAGCTTAGGGACTAGCGGGACCTATGAGCAGTTCTTC. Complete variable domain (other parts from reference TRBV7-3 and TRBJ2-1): GAGVSQTPSNKVTEKGKYVELRCDPISGHTALYWYRQSLGQGPEFLIYFQGTGAADDSGLPNDRFFAVRPEGSVSTLKIQRTERGDSAVYLCASSLGTSGTYEQFFGPGTRLTVL.

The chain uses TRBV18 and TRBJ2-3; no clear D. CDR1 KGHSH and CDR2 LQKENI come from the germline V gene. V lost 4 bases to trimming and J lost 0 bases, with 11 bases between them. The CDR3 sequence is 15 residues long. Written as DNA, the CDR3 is TGTGCCAGCTCACGGCTAATTGGAAGCACAGATACGCAGTATTTT. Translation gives CASSRLIGSTDTQYF.

The CDR3 region is CASSILAGNTDTQYF. In DNA, the CDR3 is TGTGCCAGTAGTATCCTAGCGGGAAACACAGATACGCAGTATTTT. The chain carries TRBV19 and TRBJ2-3, with 9 bases fitting TRBD2. CDR1 LNHDA and CDR2 SQIVND come from the germline V gene (reference sequence). This CDR3 is built from 15 residues. The V and J ends lost 3 bases and 2 bases, in that order; junction bases with no gene match: 3.

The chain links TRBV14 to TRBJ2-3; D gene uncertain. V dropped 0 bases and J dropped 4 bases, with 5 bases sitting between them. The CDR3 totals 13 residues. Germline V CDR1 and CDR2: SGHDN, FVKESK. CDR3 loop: CASSQDLADTQYF. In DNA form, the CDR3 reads TGTGCCAGCAGCCAAGATCTTGCAGATACGCAGTATTTT. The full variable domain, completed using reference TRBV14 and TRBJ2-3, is EAGVTQFPSHSVIEKGQTVTLRCDPISGHDNLYWYRRVMGKEIKFLLHFVKESKQDESGMPNNRFLAERTGGTYSTLKVQPAELEDSGVYFCASSQDLADTQYFGPGTRLTVL.

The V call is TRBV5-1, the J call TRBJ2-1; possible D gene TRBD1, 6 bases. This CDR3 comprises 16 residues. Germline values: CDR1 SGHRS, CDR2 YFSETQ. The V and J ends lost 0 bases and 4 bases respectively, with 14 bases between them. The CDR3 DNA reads TGCGCCAGCAGCTTGGTTGCGACAGGAGTTTACAATGAGCAGTTCTTC. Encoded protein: CASSLVATGVYNEQFF.